The rows below give T cell receptor beta chains drawn from one sample of a study of cytomegalovirus exposure and HLA in healthy donors. Assay: immunoSEQ multiplex PCR; the TCRdb copy retains only in-frame clones and omits some. The sample has 100,000 to 150,000 clones; more than 65% are singletons. The sequencing input was PBMCs. These receptors originate from a woman aged 55 to 70 in good health and CMV-seropositive. CDR3s include the opening cysteine and the closing phenylalanine or tryptophan. D genes are given only for firm matches. Some rows have no size entry. The others give once, few or many, or a class for an expanded clone.

j_call	clone_size	d_call	v_call	cdr3_nt	cdr3_aa
TRBJ1-5	NA	TRBD1	TRBV6-6	TGTGCCAGCAGCCGACAGGGGCCTAGTCAGCCCCAGCATTTT	CASSRQGPSQPQHF
TRBJ2-3	NA	NA	TRBV5-4	TGTGCCAGCAGCTTTGAACCCTCGACAGACCCCCAGGGAGATACGCAGTATTTT	CASSFEPSTDPQGDTQYF
TRBJ2-3	NA	TRBD2	TRBV5-1	TGCGCCAGCAGCCCATCGACCGCCAGCGGGGGCCACACAGATACGCAGTATTTT	CASSPSTASGGHTDTQYF
TRBJ2-7	few	NA	TRBV4-2	TGTGCCAGCAGCCAAGATAGAGGGACTCCGCACTACGAGCAGTACTTC	CASSQDRGTPHYEQYF
TRBJ2-1	NA	TRBD2	TRBV13	TGTGCCAGCAGCCAGGGGACTAGCAGGGTCAGTGAGCAGTTCTTC	CASSQGTSRVSEQFF
TRBJ1-2	NA	NA	TRBV7-3	TGTGCCAGCAGTCAGGAGGGGTACTATGGCTACACCTTC	CASSQEGYYGYTF
TRBJ2-1	NA	TRBD2	TRBV7-3	TGTGCCAGCAGCTTATACCTAGCGGACACCCCTCAGGGCAGAGAGCAGTTCTTC	CASSLYLADTPQGREQFF
TRBJ2-7	once	NA	TRBV21-1	TGTGCCAGCAGCCCGGTTAGAGGGAGCGGTGGATGCCACTACGAGCAGTACTTC	CASSPVRGSGGCHYEQYF
TRBJ1-3	NA	TRBD1	TRBV6-5	TGTGCCAGCAGCCGCGACAGGGCGAGAAACACCATATATTTT	CASSRDRARNTIYF
TRBJ2-3	NA	TRBD2	TRBV5-1	TGCGCCAGCAGCCCAGGACTAGCACAGAGCACAGATACGCAGTATTTT	CASSPGLAQSTDTQYF
TRBJ1-4	NA	NA	TRBV9	TGTGCCAGCAGCGTAACTACTAATGAAAAACTGTTTTTT	CASSVTTNEKLFF
TRBJ1-1	NA	NA	TRBV6-6	TGTGCCAGCAGCCAACGGACAGCCCCGAGGACTGAAGCTTTCTTT	CASSQRTAPRTEAFF
TRBJ2-7	NA	NA	TRBV10-3	TGTGCCATCAGTGAGTCGGTTTACAGCTCCTACGAGCAGTACTTC	CAISESVYSSYEQYF